This T cell receptor (beta chain) stems from a study of blood T cell repertoires in COVID-19. Across the whole study: From the United States, Italy and Spain came samples of acute and convalescent COVID-19.

Authors' analysis steps: Amplification of reference gene primers was used by the study to estimate nucleated cell counts. Assay: immunoSEQ multiplex PCR; the TCRdb copy retains only in-frame clones and omits some. The V and J calls and clone size come from that table; D and trimming were worked out from the DNA. This sample yields approximately 160,000 clones, of which over 70% are seen a single time; about 4% belongs to the top ten. Germline loops: CDR1 SNHLY, CDR2 FYNNEI. The length of the CDR3 is 11 residues. Trimming removed 6 bases from V and 6 bases from J, with 5 bases in between. The participants were between roughly 18 and 100 years old and came from 24 US areas. This clone was recorded a few times.

The sample consisted of PBMCs or T cells enriched from blood (not recorded which). This TCR came from a woman aged 50 to 60 in a cohort exposed to, infected with or recovered from COVID-19 (not recorded which). The chain is built from TRBV2 and TRBJ2-2; D is unclear. CDR3 residues: CASRVAGELFF. DNA for the CDR3: TGTGCCAGCAGAGTAGCCGGGGAGCTGTTTTTT.